Detailed here is one T cell receptor beta chain. Antigen specificity is unknown. The sample is drawn from a study of cytomegalovirus exposure and HLA in healthy donors. Study-wide results and limits: In an earlier analysis, in some 540 donors, most V segments appeared productive either ~87% or ~30% of the time.

Healthy donors of bone marrow made up the group. PCR employed 60 Vbeta and 13 Jbeta primers. Clones were sequenced by immunoSEQ multiplex PCR, and TCRdb holds only the in-frame ones, with some missing. The repertoire holds about 160,000 clones, with about 72% as singletons. The CDR3 loop spans 15 amino acids. CDR1 is SGHAT and CDR2 is FQNNGV in the germline V gene. Unmatched junction bases numbered 12, after V lost 5 bases and J lost 6 bases. This rearrangement joins TRBV11-2 to TRBJ2-7, with 8 positions matching TRBD1. The receptor was derived from a male donor in good health and CMV-seronegative. Sequencing was done on a sample of PBMCs. CDR3 sequence: CASSLSRDRTGEQYF. The CDR3 DNA reads as TGTGCCAGCAGCCTTTCCCGGGACAGGACCGGCGAGCAGTACTTC.